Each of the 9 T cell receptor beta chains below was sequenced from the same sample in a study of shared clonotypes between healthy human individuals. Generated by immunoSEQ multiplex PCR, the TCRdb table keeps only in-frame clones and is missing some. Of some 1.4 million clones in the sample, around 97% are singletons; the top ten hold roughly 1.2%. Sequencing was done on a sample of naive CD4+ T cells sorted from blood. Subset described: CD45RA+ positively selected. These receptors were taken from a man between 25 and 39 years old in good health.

CDR3 nucleotides: TGTGCCAGCAGTTTAAGTGTACGGCCGAGTAACAACGAGCAGTACTTC. It translates to CASSLSVRPSNNEQYF. The rearrangement joins TRBV28 to TRBJ2-7; D ambiguous. This CDR3 has 16 residues. CDR1 MDHEN and CDR2 SYDVKM come from the germline V gene. Trimming took 2 bases from V and 5 from J, leaving 19 bases between them.

This chain's CDR3 is CASSPRTSGRDEQYF. The CDR3 bases are TGTGCCAGCAGTCCCCGGACTAGCGGGAGGGACGAGCAGTACTTC. The chain carries TRBV28 and TRBJ2-7, with 15 bases lining up with TRBD2. Germline V gene lookup returns CDR1 MDHEN and CDR2 SYDVKM. CDR3 size: 15 residues. V gave up 5 bases and J gave up 5 bases; unmatched junction bases: 4.

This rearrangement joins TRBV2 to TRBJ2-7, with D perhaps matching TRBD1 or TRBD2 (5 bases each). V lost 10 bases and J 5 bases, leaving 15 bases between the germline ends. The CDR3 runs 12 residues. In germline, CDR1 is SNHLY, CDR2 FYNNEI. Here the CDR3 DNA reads TGTGCCACGGGGCAGCATGCCCACGAGCAGTACTTC. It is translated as CATGQHAHEQYF.

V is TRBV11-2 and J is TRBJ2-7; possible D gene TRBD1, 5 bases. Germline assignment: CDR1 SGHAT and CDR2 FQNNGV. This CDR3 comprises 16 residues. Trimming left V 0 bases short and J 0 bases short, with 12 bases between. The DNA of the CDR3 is TGTGCCAGCAGCTTAGATTTGGGGCAGGGCTCCTACGAGCAGTACTTC. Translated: CASSLDLGQGSYEQYF.

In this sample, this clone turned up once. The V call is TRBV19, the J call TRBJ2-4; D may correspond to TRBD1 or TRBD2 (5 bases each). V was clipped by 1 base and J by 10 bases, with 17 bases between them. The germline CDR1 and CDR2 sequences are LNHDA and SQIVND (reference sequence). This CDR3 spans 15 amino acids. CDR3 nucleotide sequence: TGTGCCAGTAGTATAGTGACAGCAATCCCGGGGATTCAGTACTTC. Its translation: CASSIVTAIPGIQYF.

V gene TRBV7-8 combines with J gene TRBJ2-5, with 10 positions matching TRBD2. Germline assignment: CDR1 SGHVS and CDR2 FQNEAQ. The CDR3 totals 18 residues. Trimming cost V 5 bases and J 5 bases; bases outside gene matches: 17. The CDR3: CASSVSSASGRVGETQYF. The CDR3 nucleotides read TGTGCCAGCAGCGTCTCGAGTGCTAGCGGGAGAGTGGGGGAGACCCAGTACTTC.

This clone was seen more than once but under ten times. The CDR3 nucleotides are TGTGCCATCAGTGAGACCCGACAGGGAAACACCATATATTTT. Its protein is CAISETRQGNTIYF. The chain links TRBV10-3 to TRBJ1-3; tentative D call: TRBD1 (5 bases). CDR1 ENHRY and CDR2 SYGVKD come from the germline V gene. V shed 2 bases and J shed 4 bases, with 9 bases lying between them. This CDR3 is built from 14 residues.

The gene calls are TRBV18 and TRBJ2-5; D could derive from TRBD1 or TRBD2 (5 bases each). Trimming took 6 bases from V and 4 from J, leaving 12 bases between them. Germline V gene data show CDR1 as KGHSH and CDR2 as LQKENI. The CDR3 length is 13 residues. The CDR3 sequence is CASSEEGRETQYF. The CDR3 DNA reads TGTGCCAGCTCCGAAGAGGGGAGAGAGACCCAGTACTTC.

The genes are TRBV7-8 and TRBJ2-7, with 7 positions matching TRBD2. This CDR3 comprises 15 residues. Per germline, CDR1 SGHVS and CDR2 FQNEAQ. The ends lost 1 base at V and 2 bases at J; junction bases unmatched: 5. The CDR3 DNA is TGTGCCAGCAGCTTAGAACTAGCGAACGCCTACGAGCAGTACTTC. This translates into CASSLELANAYEQYF. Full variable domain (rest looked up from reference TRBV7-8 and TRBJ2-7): GAGVSQSPRYKVAKRGQDVALRCDPISGHVSLFWYQQALGQGPEFLTYFQNEAQLDKSGLPSDRFFAERPEGSVSTLKIQRTQQEDSAVYLCASSLELANAYEQYFGPGTRLTVT.